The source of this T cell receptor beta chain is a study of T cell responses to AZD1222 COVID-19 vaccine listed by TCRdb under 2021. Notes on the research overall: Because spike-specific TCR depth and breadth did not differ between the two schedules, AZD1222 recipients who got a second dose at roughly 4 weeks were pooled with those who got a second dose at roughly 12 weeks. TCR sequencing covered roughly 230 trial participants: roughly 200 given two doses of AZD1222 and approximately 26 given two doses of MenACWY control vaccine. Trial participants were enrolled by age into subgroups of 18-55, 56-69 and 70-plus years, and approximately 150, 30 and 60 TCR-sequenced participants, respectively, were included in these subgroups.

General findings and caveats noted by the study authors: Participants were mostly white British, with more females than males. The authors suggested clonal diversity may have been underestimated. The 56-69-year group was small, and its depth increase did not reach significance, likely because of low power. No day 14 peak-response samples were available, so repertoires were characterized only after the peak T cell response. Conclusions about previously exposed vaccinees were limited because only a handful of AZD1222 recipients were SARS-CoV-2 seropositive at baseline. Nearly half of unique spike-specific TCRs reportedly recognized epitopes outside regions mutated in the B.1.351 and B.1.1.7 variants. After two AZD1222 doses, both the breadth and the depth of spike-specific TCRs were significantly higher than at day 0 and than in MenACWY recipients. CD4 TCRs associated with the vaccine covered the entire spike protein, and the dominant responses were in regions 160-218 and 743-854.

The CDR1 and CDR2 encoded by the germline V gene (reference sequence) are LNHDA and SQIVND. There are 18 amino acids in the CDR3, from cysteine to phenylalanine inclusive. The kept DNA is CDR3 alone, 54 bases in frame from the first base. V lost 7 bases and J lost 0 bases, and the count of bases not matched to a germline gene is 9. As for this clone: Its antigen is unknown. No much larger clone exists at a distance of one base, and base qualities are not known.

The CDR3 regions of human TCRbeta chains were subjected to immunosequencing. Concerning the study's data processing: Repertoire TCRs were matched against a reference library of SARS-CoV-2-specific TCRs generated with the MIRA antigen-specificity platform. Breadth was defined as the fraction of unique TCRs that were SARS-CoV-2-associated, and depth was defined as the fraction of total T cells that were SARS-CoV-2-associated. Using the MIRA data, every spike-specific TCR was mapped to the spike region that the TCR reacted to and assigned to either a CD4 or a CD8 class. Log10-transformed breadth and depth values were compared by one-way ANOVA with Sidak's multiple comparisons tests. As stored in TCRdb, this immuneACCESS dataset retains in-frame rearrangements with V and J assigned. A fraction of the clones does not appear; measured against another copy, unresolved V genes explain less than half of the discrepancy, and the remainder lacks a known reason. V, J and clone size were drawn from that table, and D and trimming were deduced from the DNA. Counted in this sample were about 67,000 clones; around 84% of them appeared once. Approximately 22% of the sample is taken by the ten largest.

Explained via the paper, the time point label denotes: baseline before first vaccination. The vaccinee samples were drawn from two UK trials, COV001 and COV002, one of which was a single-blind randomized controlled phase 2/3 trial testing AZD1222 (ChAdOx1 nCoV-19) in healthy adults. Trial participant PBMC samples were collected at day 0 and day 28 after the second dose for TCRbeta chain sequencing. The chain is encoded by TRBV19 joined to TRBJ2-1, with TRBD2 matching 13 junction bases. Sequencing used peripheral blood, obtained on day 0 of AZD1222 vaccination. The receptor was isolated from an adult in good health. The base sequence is TGTGCCAGTACAACTAGCGGGAGGGTCCTAAGCTCCTACAATGAGCAGTTCTTC. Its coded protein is CASTTSGRVLSSYNEQFF.